This TCR beta chain was captured in a study of blood T cell repertoires in COVID-19. Study summary: T cells, B-cell-depleted T cells, or PBMCs supplied cDNA or gDNA.

The CDR3 runs to 13 residues. V shed 6 bases, J shed 3 bases, and the junction held 4 bases outside the gene matches. Germline V lookup: CDR1 SNHLY, CDR2 FYNNEI. As processed by the authors: Reference gene primer amplification gave nucleated cell count estimates. The repertoire was sequenced with immunoSEQ multiplex PCR; TCRdb's copy has only in-frame clones and lacks some. Clone size and V and J calls were adopted from that table, with D and trimming inferred from the DNA. The repertoire consists of tens of thousands of clones, with over 70% occurring once and the leading ten covering 7.5% to 10%. V is TRBV2 and J is TRBJ1-2; 7 bases are a match to TRBD1. The receptor was derived from a human donor in a cohort sampled during active COVID-19. The sequencing input was peripheral blood. For the CDR3, the DNA is TGTGCCAGCAGCCCCGGGACAGACTATGGCTACACCTTC. This sequence encodes CASSPGTDYGYTF.